These 20 T cell receptor beta chains came from one sample sequenced in a study of cytomegalovirus exposure and HLA in healthy donors. The PCR made use of 60 Vbeta and 13 Jbeta primers. Sequenced by immunoSEQ multiplex PCR; TCRdb stores in-frame clones only, minus some. Altogether about 38,000 clones are present, around three fifths being singletons, with the ten largest covering roughly 18%. The material sequenced was PBMCs. The receptor set was obtained from a man in his forties or fifties in good health and CMV-seropositive.

The rearrangement joins TRBV10-3 to TRBJ2-7; 9 nucleotides match TRBD2. The germline V gene encodes CDR1 ENHRY and CDR2 SYGVKD. The CDR3 has 15 amino acids. The trim removed 4 bases at V and 1 base at J, leaving 5 bases unmatched. CDR3 sequence reads: CAISGLAGISYEQYF. The CDR3 DNA reads TGTGCCATCAGTGGTCTAGCGGGGATATCCTACGAGCAGTACTTC.

The gene calls are TRBV19 and TRBJ1-2; 8 bases fit TRBD1. The CDR3 sequence is 13 residues long. Trimming cost V 4 bases and J 7 bases; bases outside gene matches: 5. In germline, CDR1 is LNHDA, CDR2 SQIVND (reference sequence). This CDR3 is CASSRQGASGYTF. CDR3 nucleotides: TGTGCCAGTAGTAGGCAGGGGGCGAGTGGCTACACCTTC.

V gene TRBV10-3 combines with J gene TRBJ2-1, with 7 nucleotides matching TRBD2. Per germline, CDR1 ENHRY and CDR2 SYGVKD. The CDR3 has 15 residues. The V gene end was trimmed by 0 bases and the J gene end by 3 bases; junction bases not matched to a gene: 2. The CDR3 is CAISESGGGYNEQFF. DNA of the CDR3: TGTGCCATCAGTGAGTCGGGGGGGGGCTACAATGAGCAGTTCTTC.

This clone has only a few counts. This chain connects TRBV28 to TRBJ1-5, with TRBD1 identical over 8 bases. V trimming: 6 bases; J trimming: 5 bases; junction bases outside the gene matches: 6. The CDR3 covers 14 residues. The V gene's germline CDR1 is MDHEN and CDR2 SYDVKM. The CDR3 DNA is TGTGCCAGCAGCTGGACAGGGATTCATCAGCCCCAGCATTTT. As protein: CASSWTGIHQPQHF.

This clone has just a few counts. V is TRBV6-6 and J is TRBJ2-1, with D possibly being TRBD1 (6 bases). The CDR3 contains 14 residues. CDR1 and CDR2 from the germline V gene are MNHNY and SVGAGI (reference sequence). V was pared by 7 bases and J by 5 bases, with 15 bases between. The CDR3 loop is CASTPRRDNNEQFF. The CDR3, as DNA: TGTGCCAGCACCCCTCGCCGGGACAACAATGAGCAGTTCTTC.

On this clone itself: One junction end does not reproduce the germline sequence, and a read error may be involved. The V gene is TRBV6-1, the J gene TRBJ1-5; 8 positions match TRBD1. Germline CDR1 reads MNHNS; CDR2 reads SASEGT. The CDR3 sequence is 13 residues long. The CDR3 DNA reads TGTGCCAGCAGGGAAGACAGGGGCCAGCCCCAGCATTTT. This encodes CASREDRGQPQHF.

V gene TRBV11-3 combines with J gene TRBJ1-3, with D maybe TRBD1 (6 bases). Per germline, CDR1 SGHNT and CDR2 YENEEA. Trimming stripped 3 bases from V and 11 bases from J, with 11 bases between. This CDR3 has 12 amino acids. The CDR3 region is CASSLTGGPIYF. In DNA form, the CDR3 reads TGTGCCAGCAGCTTGACAGGAGGCCCCATATATTTT.

Worth noting for this clone: The same CDR3 arises from other DNA sequences in this sample as well. The rearrangement joins TRBV5-1 to TRBJ2-5, with 7 bases fitting TRBD1. The V and J ends lost 2 bases and 2 bases, in that order; junction bases with no gene match: 3. Germline CDR1 SGHRS, CDR2 YFSETQ. This CDR3 has 14 amino acids. The CDR3 region is CASSFQGQQETQYF. CDR3 nucleotides: TGCGCCAGCAGCTTTCAGGGACAGCAAGAGACCCAGTACTTC.

V is TRBV5-4 and J is TRBJ1-1; maybe TRBD1 (6 bases). The CDR3 runs to 14 residues. The germline CDR1 and CDR2 sequences are SGHNT and YYREEE (reference sequence). V lost 4 bases and J lost 1, with 11 bases in between. CDR3 protein: CASSLIQGNTEAFF. The CDR3 DNA follows: TGTGCCAGCAGCCTGATACAGGGGAACACTGAAGCTTTCTTT.

The CDR3 reads CASSQEMRAGGNQPQHF. In nucleotides, the CDR3 is TGCGCCAGCAGCCAAGAAATGAGGGCAGGGGGCAATCAGCCCCAGCATTTT. The chain uses TRBV4-1 and TRBJ1-5, with D possibly matching TRBD1 (6 bases). The germline V gene encodes CDR1 MGHRA and CDR2 YSYEKL. V lost 0 bases to trimming and J lost 2 bases, with 14 bases between them. The CDR3 contains 17 residues.

V usage is TRBV29-1 and J usage is TRBJ1-6; D unclear. Germline-derived CDR1 and CDR2 are SQVTM and ANQGSEA. V was shortened by 4 bases and J by 8 bases, with 9 bases between the two germline ends. The CDR3 spans 12 residues. The CDR3 is CSVGPPDSPLHF. The CDR3 DNA sequence: TGCAGCGTTGGCCCACCGGATTCACCCCTCCACTTT.

The CDR3 DNA follows: TGTGCCAGCAGAGCCGGGACAGGGAGGGAGCAGTACTTC. It codes for CASRAGTGREQYF. This chain links TRBV6-1 with TRBJ2-5; 9 bases match TRBD1. Germline V lookup: CDR1 MNHNS, CDR2 SASEGT. The CDR3 loop spans 13 amino acids. V lost 6 bases, J lost 11 bases, and 10 bases stayed unmatched.

As for this clone: An end of the junction differs from the germline gene, which may be a read error. Other nucleotide sequences in the sample specify the same CDR3. The V call is TRBV2, the J call TRBJ1-1; TRBD1 might be the D (6 bases). The CDR3 spans 16 residues. Germline CDR1 reads SNHLY; CDR2 reads FYNNEI. The CDR3 is CASSDPSGGAHTEAFF. CDR3 DNA: TGTGCCAGCAGTGACCCTTCGGGGGGGGCTCACACCGAAGCTTTCTTT.

The V and J genes are TRBV7-9 and TRBJ1-2, with 9 bases identical to TRBD1. The CDR3 totals 16 residues. From germline, CDR1 is SEHNR and CDR2 FQNEAQ (reference sequence). With V trimmed by 5 bases and J by 0 bases, 7 bases remained unmatched. CDR3 nucleotides: TGTGCCAGCAGCGTGAGGGACAGGGAAGCTAACTATGGCTACACCTTC. Its protein product is CASSVRDREANYGYTF.

This clone showed up just once. The chain links TRBV7-9 to TRBJ2-5; the D gene is possibly TRBD2 (6 bases). Germline values: CDR1 SEHNR, CDR2 FQNEAQ (reference sequence). V was shortened by 4 bases and J by 4 bases, with 19 bases between the two germline ends. CDR3 size: 16 residues. The CDR3 spells CASSYTGTPGRETQYF. The CDR3 DNA follows: TGTGCCAGCAGCTATACCGGGACTCCCGGGCGAGAGACCCAGTACTTC.

In the case of this clone: Its ends do not fully match the called genes, so a read error is possible. The gene calls are TRBV4-3 and TRBJ2-1; tentative D call: TRBD2 (6 bases). Germline values: CDR1 LGHNA, CDR2 YSLEER. This CDR3 is 14 amino acids long. The CDR3 protein is CASSQGDSDNEQFF. The DNA of the CDR3 is TGCGCCAGCAGCCAGGGGGACTCCGACAATGAGCAGTTCTTC.

CDR3 nucleotide sequence: TGCGCCAGCAGTCCCAACTGTAAGGGACAGGGGGCGGGTAGCTCCTACAATGAGCAGTTCTTC. Translation: CASSPNCKGQGAGSSYNEQFF. The rearrangement joins TRBV23-1 to TRBJ2-1; 12 bases are shared with TRBD1. TRBV23-1 qualifies as an ORF whose function is uncertain. This CDR3 is built from 21 residues. The V segment lost 4 bases and the J segment 0 bases; nucleotides outside the gene matches: 16.

The chain joins TRBV1 to TRBJ2-1; the table's D call, TRBD1, was not checked against the DNA. TRBV1 is a recognized pseudogene. This CDR3 comprises 12 residues. Here the CDR3 reads CTSRGQGYEQFF. CDR3 sequence (DNA): TGCACCAGCAGGGGACAGGGTTATGAGCAGTTCTTC.

V and J are TRBV7-9 and TRBJ1-1; TRBD1 might be the D (6 bases). This CDR3 is built from 13 residues. Trimming left V 2 bases short and J 4 bases short, with 8 bases between. CDR1 is SEHNR and CDR2 is FQNEAQ in the germline V gene (reference sequence). The CDR3: CASSLIGGTEAFF. As DNA, the CDR3 is TGTGCCAGCAGCTTAATAGGGGGCACTGAAGCTTTCTTT.

The chain carries TRBV11-1 and TRBJ2-7; the D is unclear. Germline V gives CDR1 SGHAT, CDR2 FQDESV (reference sequence). The CDR3 length is 14 residues. With 5 bases removed from V and 2 bases from J, the gap between germline ends came to 13 bases. Here the CDR3 reads CASSPSESPYEQYF. The CDR3 coding sequence is TGTGCCAGCAGCCCCAGCGAGTCCCCCTACGAGCAGTACTTC.